This T cell receptor beta chain derives from a study of STAT5B mutations in CD4+ large granular lymphocyte leukemia. Study-wide points: Main leukemic clonotypes were patient-specific, but roughly 26% appeared at low frequency elsewhere.

Notes on this clone: The antigen is undetermined.

The assay was immunoSEQ multiplex PCR, and TCRdb's table has in-frame clones only and misses some. In the table there are tens of thousands of clones, 80% to 90% of which are singletons. Trimming removed 4 bases from V and 4 bases from J, with 13 bases in between. This CDR3 contains 13 residues. In germline, CDR1 is GTSNPN, CDR2 SVGIG (reference sequence). Material: CD4+ T cells from blood buffy coats. The chain is built from TRBV30 and TRBJ2-5; no reliable D call. The receptor was isolated from a human donor in good health. CDR3 bases: TGTGCCTGGAAGGAAAAGGCTGGAGAGACCCAGTACTTC. It codes for CAWKEKAGETQYF. Based on the CDR3 plus reference TRBV30 and TRBJ2-5, the full variable domain is SQTIHQWPATLVQPVGSPLSLECTVEGTSNPNLYWYRQAAGRGLQLLFYSVGIGQISSEVPQNLSASRPQDRQFILSSKKLLLSDSGFYLCAWKEKAGETQYFGPGTRLLVL.